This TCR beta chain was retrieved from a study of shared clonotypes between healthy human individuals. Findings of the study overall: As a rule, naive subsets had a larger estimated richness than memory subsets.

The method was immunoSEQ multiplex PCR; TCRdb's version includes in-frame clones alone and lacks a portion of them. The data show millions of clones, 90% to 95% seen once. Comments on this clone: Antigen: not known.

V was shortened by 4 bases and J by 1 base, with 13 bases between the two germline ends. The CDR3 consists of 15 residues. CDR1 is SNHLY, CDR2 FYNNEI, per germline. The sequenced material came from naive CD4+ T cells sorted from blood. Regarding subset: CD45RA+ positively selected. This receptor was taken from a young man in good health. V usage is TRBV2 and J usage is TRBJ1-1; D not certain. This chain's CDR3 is CASSGASERNTEAFF. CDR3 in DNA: TGTGCCAGCAGTGGGGCTTCTGAGCGGAACACTGAAGCTTTCTTT.